These 5 T cell receptor beta chains were sequenced from one sample in a study of blood T cells in healthy people across ages. It was with a sample-barcoded 5' primer and a J-beta primer mix that a second PCR of roughly 6 to 11 cycles was run. A single record per CDR3 protein comes from TCRdb applying MiXCR to the 5' RACE reads. The table shows about 400,000 distinct CDR3 sequences, with roughly half occurring only once. Sample: blood. Receptor source: a man aged 60 to 69 in good health.

The chain has TRBV11-2 and TRBJ1-5; D possibly corresponds to TRBD1 (6 bases). V was clipped by 0 bases and J by 7 bases, with 13 bases between them. Germline loops: CDR1 SGHAT, CDR2 FQNNGV. This CDR3 has 15 residues. The DNA of the CDR3 is TGTGCCAGCAGCTTAGATTCAGGGCAGGGGCAGCCCCAGCATTTT. This encodes CASSLDSGQGQPQHF.

The sample holds a few counts of this clonotype. The J gene is TRBJ2-7, the V gene TRBV6-6, with no clear D. This CDR3 contains 12 residues. The V gene lost 6 bases and the J gene lost 8 bases, with 14 bases spanning the gap. Germline CDR1 is MNHNY and CDR2 is SVGAGI (reference sequence). In nucleotides, the CDR3 is TGTGCCAGCAGACCAGCTAGGTCTCAGCAGTACTTC. Its protein product is CASRPARSQQYF.

This clonotype was seen more than once but under ten times. The V and J genes are TRBV20-1 and TRBJ2-7; 12 nucleotides align to TRBD2. The trim removed 7 bases at V and 0 bases at J, leaving 10 bases unmatched. The germline V gene encodes CDR1 DFQATT and CDR2 SNEGSKA (reference sequence). The CDR3 has 16 residues. The CDR3 loop is CSVEGLAGYSSYEQYF. The CDR3 nucleotides read TGCAGTGTCGAGGGACTAGCGGGTTATAGCTCCTACGAGCAGTACTTC.

This clonotype was seen at least ten times. V and J are TRBV7-2 and TRBJ2-3; 7 bases match TRBD2. Germline CDR1 and CDR2: SGHTA and FQGNSA. The junction had 13 bases not matched to a gene; V was cut back by 2 bases and J by 5 bases. This CDR3 is built from 17 residues. The CDR3 region is CASSLRPPGTTKDTQYF. The CDR3 nucleotides read TGTGCCAGCAGCTTACGCCCTCCGGGGACTACCAAAGATACGCAGTATTTT.

The chain recombines TRBV6-5 with TRBJ1-2; D not resolved. Germline V gives CDR1 MNHEY, CDR2 SVGAGI. The CDR3 has 11 residues. The germline V and J ends were trimmed by 0 bases and 10 bases, with 6 bases remaining between them. CDR3: CASSYSGDYTF. CDR3 bases: TGTGCCAGCAGTTACTCTGGAGACTACACCTTC.